The rows below give T cell receptor beta chains drawn from one sample of a study of blood T cells in healthy people across ages. TCRdb reanalysed the 5' RACE reads using MiXCR and keeps one entry per CDR3 protein. Of hundreds of thousands of distinct CDR3 sequences in the sample, around a fifth were seen once. Sequenced: blood. The receptors stem from a man between 65 and 79 years old in good health. Each CDR3 is given with its conserved first and last residue. A D gene is named only where the DNA matches it firmly. The size field is filled for only some rows; it gives once, few, many or a size class.

clone_size,d_call,j_call,v_call,cdr3_nt,cdr3_aa
few,TRBD2,TRBJ2-7,TRBV12-3/TRBV12-4,TGTGCCAGCAGTTTTGAGCGGGGGCGAAGCTCCTACGAGCAGTACTTC,CASSFERGRSSYEQYF
NA,NA,TRBJ2-2,TRBV10-3,TGTGCCATCAGTCCGATGGGCACGAACACCGGGGAGCTGTTTTTT,CAISPMGTNTGELFF
few,NA,TRBJ2-1,TRBV21-1,TGTGCCAGCAGCGCCGCAGCGGGAGAGACCTACAATGAGCAGTTCTTC,CASSAAAGETYNEQFF
NA,TRBD1,TRBJ1-3,TRBV6-5,TGTGCCAGCAGAGACAGGGAGCCGTTGGGAAACACCATATATTTT,CASRDREPLGNTIYF
few,TRBD1,TRBJ1-4,TRBV10-3,TGTGCCATCAGGACAGGGGCCGCAACTAATGAAAAACTGTTTTTT,CAIRTGAATNEKLFF
few,NA,TRBJ1-1,TRBV5-5,TGTGCCAGCACCCCCATAACAGGGAACACTGAAGCTTTCTTT,CASTPITGNTEAFF
NA,TRBD1,TRBJ2-7,TRBV20-1,TGCAGTGCTAACCCCCCCGGACAGGGGCCGATCTCCTACGAGCAGTACTTC,CSANPPGQGPISYEQYF
many,NA,TRBJ2-5,TRBV7-9,TGTGCCAGCAGCATGTTGGAGACCCAGTACTTC,CASSMLETQYF
NA,TRBD1,TRBJ1-1,TRBV6-5,TGTGCCAGCAGTCCCAGGGGGCGGGGATCGGAAGCTTTCTTT,CASSPRGRGSEAFF
NA,NA,TRBJ2-7,TRBV29-1,TGCAGCGTCGGACATCTCTCCTACGAGCAGTACTTC,CSVGHLSYEQYF
NA,TRBD2,TRBJ2-7,TRBV11-3,TGTGCCAGCAGCATGGGAGGGCCTCGGGACGAGCAGTACTTC,CASSMGGPRDEQYF
few,TRBD2,TRBJ2-1,TRBV28,TGTGCCAGCAGTTCCCCTAGCGGGAATGCCTACAATGAGCAGTTCTTC,CASSSPSGNAYNEQFF
many,TRBD2,TRBJ2-7,TRBV7-8,TGTGCCAGCAGCTCAGGAGGACTAGCGTCCTACGAGCAGTACTTC,CASSSGGLASYEQYF
NA,NA,TRBJ1-1,TRBV2,TGTGCCAGCAGGATACAGGGTCACACTGAAGCTTTCTTT,CASRIQGHTEAFF
NA,NA,TRBJ2-2,TRBV7-9,TGTGCCAAGGGCCCGGACAGTGGGAACACCGGGGAGCTGTTTTTT,CAKGPDSGNTGELFF
NA,NA,TRBJ1-1,TRBV5-1,TGCGCCAGCAGCTTGGAGGGCACGGGAGCTTTCTTT,CASSLEGTGAFF
NA,TRBD2,TRBJ2-2,TRBV6-2/TRBV6-3,TGTGCCAGCAGTTATATCAGCGGGAGAGGGAAGAGGGAGCTGTTTTTT,CASSYISGRGKRELFF
few,NA,TRBJ2-4,TRBV29-1,TGCAGCGGCAAGGGACCGTCGCTAGCCAAAAACATTCAGTACTTC,CSGKGPSLAKNIQYF
few,NA,TRBJ2-3,TRBV28,TGTGCCAGCAGTTTGTCCGAGGGTAAAGATACGCAGTATTTT,CASSLSEGKDTQYF
many,TRBD1,TRBJ2-7,TRBV29-1,TGCAGCGTCCGGCAGGGGGCTAGCTCCTACGAGCAGTACTTC,CSVRQGASSYEQYF
NA,NA,TRBJ2-7,TRBV4-1,TGCGCCAGCAGCCGATCAGACAGGACCTACGAGCAGTACTTC,CASSRSDRTYEQYF
NA,NA,TRBJ2-7,TRBV6-2/TRBV6-3,TGTGCCAGCACTCCAGGAGGGTCCAATTCTTCCTACGAGCAGTACTTC,CASTPGGSNSSYEQYF
few,NA,TRBJ2-3,TRBV15,TGTGCCACCAGCAGGACGGGTTTCACAGATACGCAGTATTTT,CATSRTGFTDTQYF
few,TRBD2,TRBJ2-1,TRBV5-1,TGCGCCAGCAGCGGAACACTAGCGGGAGGTGGCAATGAGCAGTTCTTC,CASSGTLAGGGNEQFF
NA,TRBD2,TRBJ2-7,TRBV29-1,TGCAGCGTTGAGACTAGCGTGACCTACGAGCAGTACTTC,CSVETSVTYEQYF
NA,NA,TRBJ2-5,TRBV20-1,TGCAGTGCCCACAGCTCCCGTGGTCAAGAGACCCAGTACTTC,CSAHSSRGQETQYF
NA,NA,TRBJ2-5,TRBV5-1,TGCGCCAGCATTCGGGCCCCCGGACTGGATGAAGAGACCCAGTACTTC,CASIRAPGLDEETQYF
few,NA,TRBJ2-3,TRBV4-1,TGCGCCAGCAGCTATGCGGGTTCGAAGGGGGCAGATACGCAGTATTTT,CASSYAGSKGADTQYF
NA,NA,TRBJ1-1,TRBV12-3/TRBV12-4,TGTGCCAGCAGTTTCGAGGGTAGTCGGACTGAAGCTTTCTTT,CASSFEGSRTEAFF
NA,NA,TRBJ2-7,TRBV20-1,TGCAGTGCTCAGCAAGGGCTCCCTCCCTACGAGCAGTACTTC,CSAQQGLPPYEQYF
NA,TRBD2,TRBJ2-5,TRBV28,TGTGCCAGCAGTTGGCCCCGACTAGCGGGGTCCTCTGAGCAGTACTTC,CASSWPRLAGSSEQYF
NA,NA,TRBJ1-1,TRBV20-1,TGCAGTGCTACATCGACATACATGAACACTGAAGCTTTCTTT,CSATSTYMNTEAFF
NA,TRBD2,TRBJ2-5,TRBV20-1,TGCAGTGCTACGGGACTAGCGGGGAAAGAGACCCAGTACTTC,CSATGLAGKETQYF
NA,TRBD1,TRBJ1-1,TRBV7-9,TGTGCCAGCAGCCCCAGACAGGGCATGAACACTGAAGCTTTCTTT,CASSPRQGMNTEAFF
few,NA,TRBJ1-1,TRBV20-1,TGCAGTGCTCGTCGCTCAAGGAACACTGAAGCTTTCTTT,CSARRSRNTEAFF
NA,NA,TRBJ2-7,TRBV6-2/TRBV6-3,TGTGCCAGCAGTTACTCGACAGCCTACGAGCAGTACTTC,CASSYSTAYEQYF
NA,TRBD1,TRBJ1-4,TRBV20-1,TGCAGTGGTATCGGGACAGGGGAAAAACTGTTTTTT,CSGIGTGEKLFF
NA,TRBD1,TRBJ2-2,TRBV7-7,TGTGCTAGCAGCCCGGACAGGGGGCTTACCGGGGAGCTGTTTTTT,CASSPDRGLTGELFF
NA,TRBD1,TRBJ2-5,TRBV6-1,TGTGCCAGCAGTTTGATGACAGGGGGCCTCGAAGAGACCCAGTACTTC,CASSLMTGGLEETQYF
once,TRBD1,TRBJ2-5,TRBV28,TGTGCCAGCAGCCCTGAGACAGGGGGACAAGAGATCCAGTACTTC,CASSPETGGQEIQYF
NA,NA,TRBJ1-2,TRBV12-5,TGTGCTAGTGCGGCGGGGAACTATGGCTACACCTTC,CASAAGNYGYTF
few,TRBD2,TRBJ2-2,TRBV5-1,TGCGCCAGCCAGCAATCGGGACTAGCCCACACCGGGGAGCTGTTTTTT,CASQQSGLAHTGELFF
few,TRBD2,TRBJ2-3,TRBV5-8,TGTGCCAGCAGCCCTTACCTTACTAGCGTGATCACAGATACGCAGTATTTT,CASSPYLTSVITDTQYF
many,TRBD2,TRBJ2-5,TRBV10-3,TGTGCCATCAGTGACCGACTAGCGGGAGAGACCCAGTACTTC,CAISDRLAGETQYF
NA,TRBD1,TRBJ2-7,TRBV5-1,TGCGCCAGCAGCCCTGGACAGGGGGGGACCTACGAGCAGTACTTC,CASSPGQGGTYEQYF
NA,NA,TRBJ2-7,TRBV12-3/TRBV12-4,TGTGTCAGCAGCCTCGGACTCCACTACGAGCAGTACTTC,CVSSLGLHYEQYF
NA,TRBD1,TRBJ2-1,TRBV9,TGTGCCAGCAGCGTAGACGGGACAGTACAGTTCTTC,CASSVDGTVQFF
NA,NA,TRBJ2-4,TRBV3-1,TGTGCCAGCAGCCAAGACAGGCGCATTCAGTACTTC,CASSQDRRIQYF
many,NA,TRBJ2-6,TRBV4-1,TGCGCCAGCAGCCAAGAAGATGGTGGGGCCAACGTCCTGACTTTC,CASSQEDGGANVLTF
few,NA,TRBJ2-7,TRBV20-1,TGCAGTGCTAGCGGGACAAGCTACGAGCAGTACTTC,CSASGTSYEQYF